This T cell receptor beta chain was recorded in a study of blood T cell repertoires in COVID-19. Sequencing used immunoSEQ multiplex PCR; TCRdb keeps in-frame clones, though not all of them. Of about 180,000 clones in the sample, about 86% are singletons; the top ten hold more than 7.5%. Germline CDR1 reads MNHNS; CDR2 reads SASEGT. V dropped 1 base and J dropped 7; count of bases not matched to a gene: 6. The CDR3 consists of 14 residues. This receptor was obtained from a man between 50 and 59 years old with active or convalescent COVID-19. Sequenced material: peripheral blood. The genes are TRBV6-1 and TRBJ1-2, with 7 bases lining up with TRBD1. CDR3: CASSEGQGLSGYTF. The CDR3 DNA is TGTGCCAGCAGTGAAGGACAGGGTTTATCTGGCTACACCTTC.